The 8 T cell receptor beta chains listed next were all sequenced from one sample in a study of tumor-infiltrating lymphocytes in primary liver carcinoma. The authors made TCR beta cDNA from around 500 ng total RNA with a constant-region primer. Library construction for TCR beta comprised three nested multiplex PCR rounds performed with slightly modified ARM-PCR. Investigators reported that the first two PCR rounds, at roughly 11 cycles each, used TRBV1-TRBV30 forward primers with a C-beta reverse primer. Via MiXCR, TCRdb re-called the multiplex PCR reads, giving one row per CDR3 protein. Here the sample spans around 330,000 distinct CDR3 sequences, more than 55% being singletons. Germline DNA was also extracted, while the blood RNA originated from unsorted whole blood. The sequencing input was peripheral blood. These receptors were taken from a man aged 35-49 years with primary liver carcinoma and hepatitis B virus infection.

To note about this clonotype: This CDR3 fails to terminate in the conserved phenylalanine or tryptophan, so it likely reflects a read error. The DNA is omitted, as the CDR3 cannot be located on it reliably, and the CDR3 follows TCRdb's listing. This chain uses TRBV5-1 with TRBJ2-2. The CDR3 spans 15 amino acids, including both terminal residues. CDR1 SGHRS and CDR2 YFSETQ come from the germline V gene. The chain's CDR3 is CASSNLDINTWELLS.

As concerns this clonotype: Since a much larger clone is just one base distant, this may be a read error. This sequence joins TRBV6-2 or TRBV6-3 and TRBJ2-3; tentatively, D is TRBD2 (5 bases). The CDR3 totals 14 residues. Trimming removed 6 bases from V and 5 bases from J, with 15 bases in between. The germline V gene encodes CDR1 MNHEY and CDR2 SVGEGT. CDR3 region: CASSPRCREDTQYF. The CDR3 DNA is TGTGCCAGCAGCCCCCGATGCCGGGAAGATACGCAGTATTTT.

Worth noting for this clonotype: A much larger clone lies a single base off, so this may be a read error. The chain uses TRBV4-2 and TRBJ2-7, with D uncertain. V lost 0 bases and J 6 bases, leaving 15 bases between the germline ends. Germline V gene lookup returns CDR1 LGHNA and CDR2 YNFKEQ. The CDR3 spans 15 residues. The CDR3 spells CASSQDPTRLGEQYF. CDR3 nucleotides: TGTGCCAGCAGCCAAGACCCCACGAGATTGGGCGAGCAGTACTTC.

Worth noting for this clonotype: At one of its ends the junction is not consistent with the germline gene, which may arise from a read error. The chain recombines TRBV6-2 or TRBV6-3 with TRBJ2-1; D might be TRBD2 (6 bases). Germline V gives CDR1 MNHEY, CDR2 SVGEGT. This CDR3 spans 22 amino acids. The CDR3 sequence: CASSRKVDRTNGTLSSYNEQFF. In DNA, the CDR3 is TGTGCTAGCAGCCGAAAAGTCGATAGGACTAACGGGACCCTGTCCTCCTACAATGAGCAGTTCTTC.

Comment on this clonotype: One base away lies a much larger clone, so this may be a sequencing read error. This chain links TRBV29-1 with TRBJ2-3; D may be TRBD1 (6 bases). The ends were cut back, 7 bases at V and 3 bases at J, with 20 bases in the middle. This CDR3 is built from 15 residues. Germline V CDR1 and CDR2: SQVTM, ANQGSEA. The CDR3 nucleotides read TGCAGCGCCCGAGCGGCACTCCAGGGGACAGATACGCAGTATTTT. Translation gives CSARAALQGTDTQYF.

This clonotype was counted between two and nine times. This chain uses TRBV6-5 with TRBJ2-1, with 12 bases identical to TRBD2. V shed 6 bases and J 3 bases; nucleotides not matched to a gene: 9. Germline values: CDR1 MNHEY, CDR2 SVGAGI. This CDR3 contains 17 residues. The CDR3 loop reads CASRSRTSGTHYNEQFF. Written as DNA, the CDR3 is TGTGCCAGCAGGTCGAGGACTAGCGGGACCCACTACAATGAGCAGTTCTTC.

The DNA for the CDR3 is TGTGCCAGCAGTTTAGGGGGCACTGAGACCCAGTACTTC. Its protein product is CASSLGGTETQYF. The chain employs TRBV12-3 or TRBV12-4 and TRBJ2-5, with D possibly TRBD1 on 5 matching bases. This CDR3 is built from 13 residues. Trimming cost V 1 base and J 5 bases, with 8 bases left between them.

The V and J genes are TRBV5-4 and TRBJ2-3, with TRBD2 identical over 7 bases. The length of the CDR3 is 13 residues. Per the germline V gene, CDR1 is SGHNT and CDR2 is YYREEE (reference sequence). Trimming took 7 bases from V and 3 from J; bases not matched to a gene: 5. The CDR3 DNA reads as TGTGCCAGCTGCAAGCGGGATACAGATACGCAGTATTTT. It translates to CASCKRDTDTQYF.